A selection of T cell receptor beta chains follows, all from one sample in a study of blood T cells in healthy people across ages. TCRdb analysed the 5' RACE reads with MiXCR anew, one entry per CDR3 protein. The sample lists over 500,000 distinct CDR3 sequences; roughly half were seen once. The sample was blood. The receptors were gathered from a woman of 80 years or more in good health. CDR3s include the opening cysteine and the closing phenylalanine or tryptophan. The D gene is left open where the match is weak. The listing skips clone size in some rows; elsewhere it reads once, few, many or a size class.

v_call: TRBV20-1; clone_size: .; d_call: .; j_call: TRBJ2-7; cdr3_nt: TGCAGTCCTAGGACAATCAGCTCCTACGAGCAGTACTTC; cdr3_aa: CSPRTISSYEQYF
v_call: TRBV12-3/TRBV12-4; clone_size: .; d_call: TRBD1; j_call: TRBJ1-5; cdr3_nt: TGTGCCAGCAGTCCCCGGACAGGCCCAGGGAGCAATCAGCCCCAGCATTTT; cdr3_aa: CASSPRTGPGSNQPQHF
v_call: TRBV20-1; clone_size: .; d_call: TRBD2; j_call: TRBJ2-3; cdr3_nt: TGCAGTGCTAGACCTCTTCCTAGCGGGGAGTCTGGCACAGATACGCAGTATTTT; cdr3_aa: CSARPLPSGESGTDTQYF
v_call: TRBV6-6; clone_size: few; d_call: .; j_call: TRBJ1-2; cdr3_nt: TGTGCCAGCAGTGTACAATCCAGGGATGGCTACACCTTC; cdr3_aa: CASSVQSRDGYTF
v_call: TRBV29-1; clone_size: .; d_call: .; j_call: TRBJ2-7; cdr3_nt: TGCAGCGTTGCTTACCGGGGGAGCTCCTACGAGCAGTACTTC; cdr3_aa: CSVAYRGSSYEQYF
v_call: TRBV7-8; clone_size: few; d_call: .; j_call: TRBJ2-7; cdr3_nt: TGTGCCAGCAGCTTAGCCGTCTACGAGCAGTACTTC; cdr3_aa: CASSLAVYEQYF
v_call: TRBV7-2; clone_size: many; d_call: .; j_call: TRBJ2-7; cdr3_nt: TGTGCCAGCAGCTTGAGCCGAACTGAGCAGTACTTC; cdr3_aa: CASSLSRTEQYF
v_call: TRBV11-1; clone_size: few; d_call: .; j_call: TRBJ2-7; cdr3_nt: TGTGCCAGCAGCCCGGAGTATGAGGTCTACGAGCAGTACTTC; cdr3_aa: CASSPEYEVYEQYF
v_call: TRBV20-1; clone_size: .; d_call: TRBD2; j_call: TRBJ2-3; cdr3_nt: TGCAGTGCTAGAGAGGCGGGGACTAGCACAGATACGCGGTATTTT; cdr3_aa: CSAREAGTSTDTRYF
v_call: TRBV27; clone_size: many; d_call: .; j_call: TRBJ2-3; cdr3_nt: TGTGCCAGCAGTTTAACAGCATCAGATACGCAGTATTTT; cdr3_aa: CASSLTASDTQYF
v_call: TRBV10-3; clone_size: .; d_call: .; j_call: TRBJ2-5; cdr3_nt: TGTGCCATCAGTGAGGCGGGACGCCAAGAGACCCAGTACTTC; cdr3_aa: CAISEAGRQETQYF
v_call: TRBV2; clone_size: .; d_call: .; j_call: TRBJ1-5; cdr3_nt: TGTGCCAGCAGTGAAGCACGGGGCGGGGACCGAAATCAGCCCCAGCATTTT; cdr3_aa: CASSEARGGDRNQPQHF
v_call: TRBV28; clone_size: many; d_call: .; j_call: TRBJ2-1; cdr3_nt: TGTGCCAGCAGCCATTCCTGGGAGCAGTTCTTC; cdr3_aa: CASSHSWEQFF
v_call: TRBV29-1; clone_size: many; d_call: .; j_call: TRBJ2-1; cdr3_nt: TGCAGCGTTACCTGGGACCTCTACAATGAGCAGTTCTTC; cdr3_aa: CSVTWDLYNEQFF
v_call: TRBV12-3/TRBV12-4; clone_size: few; d_call: .; j_call: TRBJ2-1; cdr3_nt: TGTGCCAGCACCCCCAGATCAGGGCAGTCCTACAATGAGCAGTTCTTC; cdr3_aa: CASTPRSGQSYNEQFF
v_call: TRBV18; clone_size: .; d_call: TRBD2; j_call: TRBJ2-7; cdr3_nt: TGTGCCAGCTCACCCTTGCCCGGGACTAGCTCCTACGAGCAGTACTTC; cdr3_aa: CASSPLPGTSSYEQYF
v_call: TRBV5-1; clone_size: once; d_call: TRBD1; j_call: TRBJ2-4; cdr3_nt: TGCGCCAGCAGCCCGGACAGGGTGGACATTCAGTACTTC; cdr3_aa: CASSPDRVDIQYF
v_call: TRBV7-9; clone_size: .; d_call: TRBD2; j_call: TRBJ2-1; cdr3_nt: TGTGCCAGCAGCTTAGCGCGGGGGGGCGAATACAATGAGCAGTTCTTC; cdr3_aa: CASSLARGGEYNEQFF
v_call: TRBV20-1; clone_size: many; d_call: .; j_call: TRBJ2-1; cdr3_nt: TGCAGTGCTAGAGATCCCCGGCGGGGAGACAATGAGCAGTTCTTC; cdr3_aa: CSARDPRRGDNEQFF
v_call: TRBV12-3/TRBV12-4; clone_size: many; d_call: .; j_call: TRBJ1-2; cdr3_nt: TGTGCCAGCAGTTCCAACAGGGAGAGGGCTTCTGGCTACACCTTC; cdr3_aa: CASSSNRERASGYTF
v_call: TRBV20-1; clone_size: few; d_call: TRBD2; j_call: TRBJ2-1; cdr3_nt: TGCAGTGCTAGCATCGCGGGAGGCTATGAGCAGTTCTTC; cdr3_aa: CSASIAGGYEQFF
v_call: TRBV15; clone_size: .; d_call: TRBD2; j_call: TRBJ2-7; cdr3_nt: TGTGCCACCAGAGCGGGAGTATCACACGAGCAGTACTTC; cdr3_aa: CATRAGVSHEQYF
v_call: TRBV20-1; clone_size: many; d_call: TRBD2; j_call: TRBJ2-7; cdr3_nt: TGCAGTGCTATCGCCGGGACTAGCGGCTACGAGCAGTACTTC; cdr3_aa: CSAIAGTSGYEQYF
v_call: TRBV4-1; clone_size: many; d_call: .; j_call: TRBJ2-7; cdr3_nt: TGCGCCAGCAGCGCATCTGTGACAGGTAGGAATCCTTCCTACGAGCAGTACTTC; cdr3_aa: CASSASVTGRNPSYEQYF
v_call: TRBV9; clone_size: .; d_call: .; j_call: TRBJ2-1; cdr3_nt: TGTGCCAGCAGCGCCATCTCGGACGGGCTCAGGCAGTTCTTC; cdr3_aa: CASSAISDGLRQFF
v_call: TRBV4-1; clone_size: many; d_call: TRBD1; j_call: TRBJ2-1; cdr3_nt: TGCGCCAGCAGCCATGCGACAGGGTACAATGAGCAGTTCTTC; cdr3_aa: CASSHATGYNEQFF
v_call: TRBV29-1; clone_size: .; d_call: .; j_call: TRBJ2-7; cdr3_nt: TGCAGCGTTAAAAGGCATGGAAGCAGGTGCGAGCAGTACTTC; cdr3_aa: CSVKRHGSRCEQYF
v_call: TRBV7-3; clone_size: many; d_call: .; j_call: TRBJ1-1; cdr3_nt: TGTGCCAGCAGCTTAAGGGCTAACACTGAAGCTTTCTTT; cdr3_aa: CASSLRANTEAFF
v_call: TRBV7-2; clone_size: many; d_call: TRBD1; j_call: TRBJ1-4; cdr3_nt: TGTGCCAGCAGCCCCCGGGGGGGGACAGGGAAGGAACTGTTTTTT; cdr3_aa: CASSPRGGTGKELFF
v_call: TRBV4-2; clone_size: .; d_call: TRBD1; j_call: TRBJ2-7; cdr3_nt: TGTGCCAGCAGCCAAATAGGACAGGGTTCCTACGAGCAGTACTTC; cdr3_aa: CASSQIGQGSYEQYF
v_call: TRBV12-3/TRBV12-4; clone_size: .; d_call: .; j_call: TRBJ1-5; cdr3_nt: TGTGCCAGCAGCCCCTCCCAGGGCAGGGCGCAGCATTTT; cdr3_aa: CASSPSQGRAQHF
v_call: TRBV6-6; clone_size: .; d_call: .; j_call: TRBJ1-2; cdr3_nt: TGTGCCAGCGGGGGGGTAGTTGGCTACACCTTC; cdr3_aa: CASGGVVGYTF
v_call: TRBV18; clone_size: few; d_call: TRBD1; j_call: TRBJ2-7; cdr3_nt: TGTGCCAGCTCACCCGGGACAGGGGAATCCTACGAGCAGTACTTC; cdr3_aa: CASSPGTGESYEQYF
v_call: TRBV7-2; clone_size: .; d_call: .; j_call: TRBJ2-3; cdr3_nt: TGTGCCAGCAGCCGAGGGGGGCCCCCCGGCTCCGCAGATACGCAGTATTTT; cdr3_aa: CASSRGGPPGSADTQYF
v_call: TRBV11-2; clone_size: .; d_call: .; j_call: TRBJ1-5; cdr3_nt: TGTGCCAGCAGCTTATCCCCGAGCAATCGGCCCCAGCATTTT; cdr3_aa: CASSLSPSNRPQHF
v_call: TRBV20-1; clone_size: many; d_call: .; j_call: TRBJ2-2; cdr3_nt: TGCAGTGCTAGAGATGCGGGGACCGGGGAGCTGTTTTTT; cdr3_aa: CSARDAGTGELFF
v_call: TRBV18; clone_size: few; d_call: .; j_call: TRBJ2-5; cdr3_nt: TGTGCCAGCTCACCAGTTCCGGAGACCCAGTACTTC; cdr3_aa: CASSPVPETQYF
v_call: TRBV7-9; clone_size: many; d_call: .; j_call: TRBJ1-2; cdr3_nt: TGTGCCAGCAGCCGGGACCTTGACGGCTACACCTTC; cdr3_aa: CASSRDLDGYTF
v_call: TRBV12-3/TRBV12-4; clone_size: .; d_call: .; j_call: TRBJ2-1; cdr3_nt: TGTGCCAGCAGTCGATGGGCCAGCGGGTTCGATGGGCAGTTCTTC; cdr3_aa: CASSRWASGFDGQFF
v_call: TRBV6-5; clone_size: .; d_call: TRBD2; j_call: TRBJ2-5; cdr3_nt: TGTGCCAGCAGTTTTTCCTACTGGACTAGCGGGGAAGAGACCCAGTACTTC; cdr3_aa: CASSFSYWTSGEETQYF
v_call: TRBV11-2; clone_size: .; d_call: TRBD2; j_call: TRBJ2-1; cdr3_nt: TGTGCCAGCAGCCCGGGACTAGCGGGACCCACAACCTACAATGAGCAGTTCTTC; cdr3_aa: CASSPGLAGPTTYNEQFF
v_call: TRBV20-1; clone_size: few; d_call: .; j_call: TRBJ2-3; cdr3_nt: TGCAGTGCTACCAGAAGCGGCCTTACGCAGTATTTT; cdr3_aa: CSATRSGLTQYF
v_call: TRBV5-1; clone_size: many; d_call: .; j_call: TRBJ1-5; cdr3_nt: TGCGCCAGCAGCTTGACAGGGATTGCGGGTCAGCCCCAGCATTTT; cdr3_aa: CASSLTGIAGQPQHF
v_call: TRBV7-3; clone_size: many; d_call: .; j_call: TRBJ2-1; cdr3_nt: TGTGCCAGCAGCTCCCATGCCTCGACAGACTACAATGAGCAGTTCTTC; cdr3_aa: CASSSHASTDYNEQFF
v_call: TRBV7-8; clone_size: .; d_call: TRBD2; j_call: TRBJ2-5; cdr3_nt: TGTGCCAGCAGCTGGGACAGCCGACTAGCGGCCTTTCCAGAAGAGACCCAGTACTTC; cdr3_aa: CASSWDSRLAAFPEETQYF
v_call: TRBV9; clone_size: few; d_call: .; j_call: TRBJ2-1; cdr3_nt: TGTGCCAGCAGCGTAATGGGCGGGAACTCCTACAGTGAGCAGTTCTTC; cdr3_aa: CASSVMGGNSYSEQFF
v_call: TRBV20-1; clone_size: few; d_call: .; j_call: TRBJ2-1; cdr3_nt: TGCAGTGCAGCCCGGCAGTACAATGAGCAGTTCTTC; cdr3_aa: CSAARQYNEQFF
v_call: TRBV28; clone_size: .; d_call: TRBD1; j_call: TRBJ1-2; cdr3_nt: TGTGCCAGCAGTCCGGGAGCCGGGACAGGAAGTGGCTACACCTTC; cdr3_aa: CASSPGAGTGSGYTF
v_call: TRBV29-1; clone_size: many; d_call: TRBD1; j_call: TRBJ2-3; cdr3_nt: TGCAGCGTCCGGGACAGGGTGGGGGATACGCAGTATTTT; cdr3_aa: CSVRDRVGDTQYF
v_call: TRBV7-2; clone_size: many; d_call: .; j_call: TRBJ2-3; cdr3_nt: TGTGCCAGCAGCACAACCCTAGTCCCAGATACGCAGTATTTT; cdr3_aa: CASSTTLVPDTQYF
v_call: TRBV7-9; clone_size: few; d_call: .; j_call: TRBJ2-7; cdr3_nt: TGTGCCAGCAGCCGACCCACGTTCACAGGCTCCTACGAGCAGTACTTC; cdr3_aa: CASSRPTFTGSYEQYF
v_call: TRBV9; clone_size: once; d_call: .; j_call: TRBJ2-3; cdr3_nt: TGTGCCAGCAGCATGGCAGAGGGAAGAACAGATACGCAGTATTTT; cdr3_aa: CASSMAEGRTDTQYF
v_call: TRBV3-1; clone_size: .; d_call: .; j_call: TRBJ1-5; cdr3_nt: TGTGCCAGCAGCCAAGATCCAGGCACCAATCAGCCCCAGCATTTT; cdr3_aa: CASSQDPGTNQPQHF